This T cell receptor (beta chain) was recorded in a study of OX40 agonist ivuxolimab in advanced cancers. Study-level information: While on treatment, patients had intravenous ivuxolimab at 0.01 to 10 mg/kg every 2 weeks. Head and neck, renal cell, melanoma or hepatocellular carcinoma were the cancers that dose-escalation patients had.

This clone showed up just once. Using immunoSEQ multiplex PCR, the repertoire was profiled, and TCRdb retains in-frame clones only, with some absent. The sample gives fewer than 65,000 clones, around 93% of which show up once; about 4% is in the top ten. Blood got drawn at baseline, again on cycle 4 day 1, and then on cycle 7 day 1. The source of this sequence is an adult with an advanced solid tumor such as melanoma, head and neck, liver or kidney cancer. The sequencing here drew on CD4+ or CD8+ T cells sorted from blood, taken in a trial of the OX40 agonist ivuxolimab.

CDR3 DNA: TGCGCCAGCAGCCGGAATGACGGGCGGGAGCAGTACTTC. Translation gives CASSRNDGREQYF. The rearrangement joins TRBV4-1 to TRBJ2-7; D uncertain. The CDR3 contains 13 residues. Germline-derived CDR1 and CDR2 are MGHRA and YSYEKL. V gave up 4 bases and J gave up 7 bases, with 14 bases separating them.